What follows describes a single TCR beta chain. The data originate from a study of blood T cell repertoires in COVID-19. Study-level information: Sites across the United States, Italy and Spain contributed samples from acute and convalescent COVID-19. T cells, B-cell-depleted T cells, or PBMCs supplied cDNA or gDNA.

Assay used: immunoSEQ multiplex PCR; TCRdb lists only in-frame clones, some missing. The top ten clones hold about 12% of a sample with some 250,000 clones, around 85% of them seen once. Germline CDR1 is MNHEY and CDR2 is SMNVEV (reference sequence). The length of the CDR3 is 13 residues. The ends lost 9 bases at V and 2 bases at J; junction bases unmatched: 6. This TCR was recovered from a woman aged 25 to 45 with COVID-19, enrolled during active disease. The chain links TRBV27 to TRBJ1-2; 7 bases line up with TRBD1. Sequenced material: peripheral blood. DNA for the CDR3: TGTGCCAGTAGGGACAGCTTGAACTATGGCTACACCTTC. Its protein product is CASRDSLNYGYTF.